The sequence of this T cell receptor beta chain was determined in a study of PD-L1 blockade in urothelial cancer. Described time point: peripheral blood 6 weeks after treatment start. Clones were read by immunoSEQ multiplex PCR, and TCRdb kept only the in-frame ones, dropping some. Of around 62,000 clones listed, about nine tenths are singletons. CDR3 length: 15 residues. V gave up 3 bases and J gave up 6 bases; unmatched junction bases: 5. Germline CDR1 MDHEN, CDR2 SYDVKM. This chain uses TRBV28 with TRBJ1-6; 7 positions agree with TRBD1. The source material was PBMCs, sampled around atezolizumab (anti-PD-L1) treatment. The origin of this receptor is a man aged 55 to 69 with urothelial cancer. The CDR3 spells CASSFRTGINSPLHF. CDR3 nucleotides: TGTGCCAGCAGTTTCCGGACAGGAATTAATTCACCCCTCCACTTT.